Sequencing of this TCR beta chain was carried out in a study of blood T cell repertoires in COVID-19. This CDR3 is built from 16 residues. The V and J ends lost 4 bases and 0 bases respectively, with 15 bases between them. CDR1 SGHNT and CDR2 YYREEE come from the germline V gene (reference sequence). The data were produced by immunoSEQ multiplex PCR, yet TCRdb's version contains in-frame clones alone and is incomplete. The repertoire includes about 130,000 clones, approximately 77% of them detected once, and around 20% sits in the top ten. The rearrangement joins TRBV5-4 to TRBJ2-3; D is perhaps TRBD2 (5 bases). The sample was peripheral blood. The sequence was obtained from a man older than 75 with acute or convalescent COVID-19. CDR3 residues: CASSPRTPLSTDTQYF. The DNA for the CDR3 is TGTGCCAGCAGCCCTCGGACTCCTTTAAGCACAGATACGCAGTATTTT.